This record looks at one T cell receptor beta chain sequence and its context. The CDR3 has 13 amino acids. The V gene's germline CDR1 is SGHRS and CDR2 YFSETQ. The germline V and J ends were trimmed by 0 bases and 0 bases, with 3 bases remaining between them. Profiling relied on immunoSEQ multiplex PCR, and the TCRdb table lists in-frame clones only, not all of them. This table has about 13,000 clones, 74% appearing once. This sample is part of a study of graft-versus-host responses after intestinal transplantation. Lymphocytes from graft epithelium and lamina propria were isolated. V and J are TRBV5-1 and TRBJ1-1; D is unclear. This sequence originates from a human patient who received an intestinal transplant, so some T cells may come from the graft donor. Sequenced here: ileum tissue, sampled 16 days after intestinal transplant. The CDR3 sequence: CASSLGVNTEAFF. CDR3 nucleotide sequence: TGCGCCAGCAGCTTGGGCGTGAACACTGAAGCTTTCTTT.